This T cell receptor beta chain was sequenced during a study of beta chain features in type 1 diabetes. Study information: Sorted cells examined across all samples numbered 107,917,701.

What was sequenced were expressed TCRB transcripts, since all of the isolated RNA had been reverse transcribed. Clones were sequenced by immunoSEQ multiplex PCR, and TCRdb holds only the in-frame ones, with some missing. The sample lists 160,000 or so clones; 11% were seen once. Blood was drawn once from each donor into heparinised tubes. The draws averaged roughly 120 mL. Cell sorting via CD45RO/CCR7/CD25/CD127/CD95/CD27 was performed to obtain CD4+ naive, central memory, regulatory and stem cell-like memory cells. From germline, CDR1 is MNHEY and CDR2 SVGAGI. This CDR3 spans 15 amino acids. Trimming shortened V by 6 bases and J by 1 base, and 16 bases separated the two germline ends.

The chain combines TRBV6-5 with TRBJ2-7; D is perhaps TRBD1 (6 bases). The sequencing input was central memory CD4+ T cells from blood. This receptor was identified in a man between 18 and 35 years old in good health. CDR3 loop: CASSRGQTLSYEQYF. CDR3 DNA sequence: TGTGCCAGCAGCCGCGGACAGACCCTTTCCTACGAGCAGTACTTC.